What follows are 7 T cell receptor beta chains derived from one specimen sequenced in a study of STAT5B mutations in CD4+ large granular lymphocyte leukemia. Method: immunoSEQ multiplex PCR; TCRdb's copy keeps in-frame clones and lacks some. The sample has some 30,000 clones; 81% are singletons. Sequenced material: CD4+ T cells from blood buffy coats. Source of these receptors: a human donor in good health.

The V gene is TRBV28, the J gene TRBJ1-5; tentatively, D is TRBD1 (5 bases). Germline CDR1 is MDHEN and CDR2 is SYDVKM. The CDR3 consists of 14 residues. V was clipped by 1 base and J by 6 bases, with 10 bases between them. CDR3 coding DNA: TGTGCCAGCAGTTTATATTGGGGGGGTCAGCCCCAGCATTTT. Protein sequence: CASSLYWGGQPQHF.

The rearrangement links TRBV9 to TRBJ2-3, with 8 bases lining up with TRBD2. Per germline, CDR1 SGDLS and CDR2 YYNGEE. This CDR3 is 16 amino acids long. Trimming at V came to 1 base and at J to 1 base, leaving 5 bases not matched to a gene. The CDR3: CASSVTTRGGTDTQYF. CDR3 bases: TGTGCCAGCAGCGTAACGACGCGGGGGGGCACAGATACGCAGTATTTT.

The DNA for the CDR3 is TGTGCCAGCAGTTTAGGGGGGGGCACTGAAGCTTTCTTT. It codes for CASSLGGGTEAFF. The chain links TRBV28 to TRBJ1-1; TRBD1 is a possible D gene (5 bases). From germline, CDR1 is MDHEN and CDR2 SYDVKM. This CDR3 comprises 13 residues. Trimming cost V 2 bases and J 4 bases, with 8 bases left between them.

This chain connects TRBV13 to TRBJ2-2; no reliable D call. Germline CDR1 is PRHDT and CDR2 is FYEKMQ (reference sequence). The CDR3 spans 15 residues. V lost 2 bases and J lost 1, with 8 bases in between. CDR3 nucleotides: TGTGCCAGCAGCTTAAACCGGAGGAACACCGGGGAGCTGTTTTTT. Translated: CASSLNRRNTGELFF.

This clone was found a few times. The chain carries TRBV6-6 and TRBJ1-1; D is undetermined. The V and J ends lost 4 bases and 1 base respectively, with 13 bases between them. CDR1 is MNHNY, CDR2 SVGAGI, per germline (reference sequence). This CDR3 comprises 15 residues. CDR3 sequence: CASSLEGFRNTEAFF. CDR3 nucleotides: TGTGCCAGCAGTTTAGAGGGATTCCGGAACACTGAAGCTTTCTTT.

This CDR3 is CASSLVRGDTGELFF. DNA of the CDR3: TGTGCCAGCAGCTTAGTGAGGGGCGACACCGGGGAGCTGTTTTTT. The gene calls are TRBV7-2 and TRBJ2-2; the D call may be TRBD1 or TRBD2 (5 bases each). CDR1 is SGHTA, CDR2 FQGNSA, per germline. This CDR3 is 15 amino acids long. V dropped 1 base and J dropped 3 bases, with 9 bases sitting between them.

V gene TRBV2 combines with J gene TRBJ2-1; TRBD2 matches at 13 bases. Germline V CDR1 and CDR2: SNHLY, FYNNEI. This CDR3 is built from 16 residues. Trimming removed 3 bases from V and 5 bases from J; junction bases left unmatched: 4. In DNA, the CDR3 is TGTGCCAGCAGTGAGCCTACTAGCGGGAGGGACAATGAGCAGTTCTTC. Amino acids: CASSEPTSGRDNEQFF.